The sequence of this T cell receptor beta chain was determined in a study of shared clonotypes between healthy human individuals. V lost 2 bases and J 10 bases, leaving 15 bases between the germline ends. CDR3 size: 15 residues. Germline V lookup: CDR1 MNHNS, CDR2 SASEGT. Generated by immunoSEQ multiplex PCR, the TCRdb table keeps only in-frame clones and is missing some. The sample has roughly 2,000,000 clones; approximately 94% are singletons. It was CD45RO-negative cells, positively selected for CCR7, that made up naive CD8 cells, with terminally differentiated effector memory CD45RA+ cells excluded.

The receptor was derived from a man aged 18 to 30 in good health. Source material: naive CD8+ T cells sorted from blood. The chain combines TRBV6-1 with TRBJ1-6; a weak D match, TRBD1 (5 bases). In DNA form, the CDR3 reads TGTGCCAGCAGTGAAATACGACAGTCGGGGTCACCCCTCCACTTT. As protein: CASSEIRQSGSPLHF.